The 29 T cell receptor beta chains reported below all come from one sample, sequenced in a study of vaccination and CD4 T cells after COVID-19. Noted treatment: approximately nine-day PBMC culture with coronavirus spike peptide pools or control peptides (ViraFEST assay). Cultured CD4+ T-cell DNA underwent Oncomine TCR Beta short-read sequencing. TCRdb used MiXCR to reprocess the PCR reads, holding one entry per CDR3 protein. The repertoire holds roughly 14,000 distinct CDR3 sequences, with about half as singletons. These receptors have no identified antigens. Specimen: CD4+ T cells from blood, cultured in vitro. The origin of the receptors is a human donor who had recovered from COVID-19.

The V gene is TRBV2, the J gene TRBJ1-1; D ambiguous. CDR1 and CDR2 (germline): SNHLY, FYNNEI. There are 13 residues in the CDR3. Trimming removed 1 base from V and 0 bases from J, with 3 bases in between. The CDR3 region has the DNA TGTGCCAGCAGTGAAGAGATGAACACTGAAGCTTTCTTT. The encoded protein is CASSEEMNTEAFF. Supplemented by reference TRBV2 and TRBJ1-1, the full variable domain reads EPEVTQTPSHQVTQMGQEVILRCVPISNHLYFYWYRQILGQKVEFLVSFYNNEISEKSEIFDDQFSVERPDGSNFTLKIRSTKLEDSAMYFCASSEEMNTEAFFGQGTRLTVV.

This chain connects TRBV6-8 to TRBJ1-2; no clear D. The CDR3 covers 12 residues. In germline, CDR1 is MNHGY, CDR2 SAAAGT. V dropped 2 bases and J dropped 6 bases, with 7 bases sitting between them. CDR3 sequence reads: CASSYDGNGYTF. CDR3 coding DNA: TGTGCCAGCAGTTACGACGGAAATGGCTACACCTTC.

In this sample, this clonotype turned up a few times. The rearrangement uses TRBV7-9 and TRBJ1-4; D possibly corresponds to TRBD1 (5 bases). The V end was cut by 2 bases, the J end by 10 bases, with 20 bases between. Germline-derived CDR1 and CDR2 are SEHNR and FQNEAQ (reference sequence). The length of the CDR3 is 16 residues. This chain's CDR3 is CASSLRPGTRLGKLFF. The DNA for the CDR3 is TGTGCCAGCAGCTTACGCCCCGGGACGAGGTTGGGAAAACTGTTTTTT.

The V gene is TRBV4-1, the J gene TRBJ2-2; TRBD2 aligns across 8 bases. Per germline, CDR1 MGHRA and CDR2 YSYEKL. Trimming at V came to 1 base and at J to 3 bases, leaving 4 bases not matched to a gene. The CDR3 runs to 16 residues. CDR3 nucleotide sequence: TGCGCCAGCAGCCAAGGGCGGGGGGCGGACACCGGGGAGCTGTTTTTT. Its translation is CASSQGRGADTGELFF.

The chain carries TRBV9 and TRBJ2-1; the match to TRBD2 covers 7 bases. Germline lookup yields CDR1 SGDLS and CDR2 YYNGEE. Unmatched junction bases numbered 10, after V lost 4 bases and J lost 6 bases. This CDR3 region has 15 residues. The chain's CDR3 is CASSTLAARINEQFF. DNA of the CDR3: TGTGCCAGCAGCACCCTAGCGGCCCGGATCAATGAGCAGTTCTTC.

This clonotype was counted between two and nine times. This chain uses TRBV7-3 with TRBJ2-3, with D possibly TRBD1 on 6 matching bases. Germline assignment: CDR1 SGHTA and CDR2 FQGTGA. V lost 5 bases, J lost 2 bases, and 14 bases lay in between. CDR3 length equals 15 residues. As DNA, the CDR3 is TGTGCCAGCAGCCCGACAGGCACCTTCACAGATACGCAGTATTTT. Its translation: CASSPTGTFTDTQYF.

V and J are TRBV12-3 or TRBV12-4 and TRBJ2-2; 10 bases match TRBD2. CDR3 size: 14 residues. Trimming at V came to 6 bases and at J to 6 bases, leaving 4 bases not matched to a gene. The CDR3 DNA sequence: TGTGCCAGCAGGGCCAGCGGGAGGGCCGGGGAGCTGTTTTTT. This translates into CASRASGRAGELFF.

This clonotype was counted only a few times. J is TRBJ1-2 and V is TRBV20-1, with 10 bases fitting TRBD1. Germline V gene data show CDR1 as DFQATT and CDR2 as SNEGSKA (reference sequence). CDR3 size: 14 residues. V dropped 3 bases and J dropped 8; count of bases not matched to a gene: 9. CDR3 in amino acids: CSAREPGQGFGYTF. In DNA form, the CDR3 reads TGCAGTGCTAGGGAACCGGGACAGGGGTTCGGCTACACCTTC.

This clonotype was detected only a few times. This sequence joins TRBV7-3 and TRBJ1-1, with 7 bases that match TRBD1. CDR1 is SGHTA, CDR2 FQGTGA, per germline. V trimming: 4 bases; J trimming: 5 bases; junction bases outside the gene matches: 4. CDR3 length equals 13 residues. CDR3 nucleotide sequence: TGTGCCAGCAGCTCGAAACAGGGGACTGAAGCTTTCTTT. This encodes CASSSKQGTEAFF.

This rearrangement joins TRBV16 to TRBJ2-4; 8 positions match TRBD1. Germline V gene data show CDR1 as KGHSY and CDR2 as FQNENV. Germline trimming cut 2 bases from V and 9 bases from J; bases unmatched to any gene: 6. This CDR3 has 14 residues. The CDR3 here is CASSQGGQVGIQYF. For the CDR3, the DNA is TGTGCCAGCAGCCAAGGGGGACAGGTCGGCATTCAGTACTTC.

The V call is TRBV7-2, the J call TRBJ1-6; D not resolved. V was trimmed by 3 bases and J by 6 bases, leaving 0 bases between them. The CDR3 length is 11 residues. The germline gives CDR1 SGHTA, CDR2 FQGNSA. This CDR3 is CASSFNSPLHF. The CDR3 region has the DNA TGTGCCAGCAGCTTTAATTCACCCCTCCACTTT.

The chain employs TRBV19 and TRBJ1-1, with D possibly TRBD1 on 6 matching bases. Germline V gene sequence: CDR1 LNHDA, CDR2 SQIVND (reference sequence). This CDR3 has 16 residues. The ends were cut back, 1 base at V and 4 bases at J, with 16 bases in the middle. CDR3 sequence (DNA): TGTGCCAGTAGTATAGTAGGGGGACGTTCTATCACTGAAGCTTTCTTT. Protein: CASSIVGGRSITEAFF.

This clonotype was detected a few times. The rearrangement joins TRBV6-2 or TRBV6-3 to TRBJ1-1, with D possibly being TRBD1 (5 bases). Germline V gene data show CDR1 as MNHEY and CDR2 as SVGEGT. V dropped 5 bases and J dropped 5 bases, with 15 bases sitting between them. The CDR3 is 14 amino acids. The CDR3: CASSATARNTEAFF. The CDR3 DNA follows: TGTGCCAGCAGTGCGACAGCGAGGAATACTGAAGCTTTCTTT.

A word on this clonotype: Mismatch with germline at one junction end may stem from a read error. CDR3 region: CAGSYSGRRTYEQYF. CDR3 bases: TGTGCCGGCAGTTACAGCGGGAGGCGCACCTACGAGCAGTACTTC. V and J are TRBV6-2 or TRBV6-3 and TRBJ2-7, with TRBD2 matching over 9 bases. Germline V gene data show CDR1 as MNHEY and CDR2 as SVGEGT. This CDR3 spans 15 amino acids.

The CDR3 nucleotides read TGCAGTGCTAGAGATTTTTCAGGGGGCACTGAAGCTTTCTTT. Its protein product is CSARDFSGGTEAFF. The chain has TRBV20-1 and TRBJ1-1, with TRBD1 matching over 7 bases. Trimming at V came to 0 bases and at J to 4 bases, leaving 5 bases not matched to a gene. CDR3 length: 14 residues. Germline loops: CDR1 DFQATT, CDR2 SNEGSKA (reference sequence).

The CDR3: CATGTSGGYTDTQYF. The DNA of the CDR3 is TGTGCCACAGGGACTAGCGGGGGGTACACAGATACGCAGTATTTT. The chain recombines TRBV2 with TRBJ2-3; 15 bases match TRBD2. The length of the CDR3 is 15 residues. The germline V gene has CDR1 SNHLY and CDR2 FYNNEI. V lost 10 bases to trimming and J lost 2 bases; unmatched junction nucleotides: 4.

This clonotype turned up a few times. The CDR3 coding sequence is TGTGCCAGCAGACCCGGGACCGTTAATCAGCCCCAGCATTTT. It codes for CASRPGTVNQPQHF. The rearrangement uses TRBV2 and TRBJ1-5, with a possible D match to TRBD1 (5 bases). The CDR3 loop spans 14 amino acids. Trimming stripped 6 bases from V and 4 bases from J, with 13 bases between. CDR1 SNHLY and CDR2 FYNNEI come from the germline V gene.

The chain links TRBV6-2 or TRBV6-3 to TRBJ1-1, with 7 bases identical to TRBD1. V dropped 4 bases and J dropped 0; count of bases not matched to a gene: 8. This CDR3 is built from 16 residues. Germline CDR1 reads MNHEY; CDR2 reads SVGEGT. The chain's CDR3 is CASSWGRGGMNTEAFF. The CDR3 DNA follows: TGTGCCAGCAGTTGGGGCAGGGGGGGGATGAACACTGAAGCTTTCTTT.

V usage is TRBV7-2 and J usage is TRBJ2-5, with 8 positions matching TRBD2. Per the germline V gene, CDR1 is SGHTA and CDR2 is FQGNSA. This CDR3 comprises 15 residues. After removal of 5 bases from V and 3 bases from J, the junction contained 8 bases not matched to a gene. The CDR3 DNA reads TGTGCCAGCAGCACGCGGGGGGTCAAGGAAGAGACCCAGTACTTC. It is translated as CASSTRGVKEETQYF. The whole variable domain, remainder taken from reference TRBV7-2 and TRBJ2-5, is GAGVSQSPSNKVTEKGKDVELRCDPISGHTALYWYRQSLGQGLEFLIYFQGNSAPDKSGLPSDRFSAERTGGSVSTLTIQRTQQEDSAVYLCASSTRGVKEETQYFGPGTRLLVL.

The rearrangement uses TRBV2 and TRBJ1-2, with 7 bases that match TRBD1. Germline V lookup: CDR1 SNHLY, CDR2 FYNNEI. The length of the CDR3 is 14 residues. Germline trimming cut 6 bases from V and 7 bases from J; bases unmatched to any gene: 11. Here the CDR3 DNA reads TGTGCCAGCAGGGACAGGTCGTCCCGTCTTGGCTACACCTTC. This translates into CASRDRSSRLGYTF.

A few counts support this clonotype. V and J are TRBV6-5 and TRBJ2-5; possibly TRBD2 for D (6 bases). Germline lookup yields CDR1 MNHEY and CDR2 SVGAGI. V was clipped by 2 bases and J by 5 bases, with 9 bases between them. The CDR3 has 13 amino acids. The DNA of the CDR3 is TGTGCCAGCAGTTACGGAGGGCTCGAGACCCAGTACTTC. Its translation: CASSYGGLETQYF.

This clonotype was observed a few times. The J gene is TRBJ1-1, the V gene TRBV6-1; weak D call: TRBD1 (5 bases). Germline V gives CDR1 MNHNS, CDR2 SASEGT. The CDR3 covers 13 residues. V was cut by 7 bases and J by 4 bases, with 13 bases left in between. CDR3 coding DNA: TGTGCCAGCATCCCAGGGAGGGGCACTGAAGCTTTCTTT. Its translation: CASIPGRGTEAFF.

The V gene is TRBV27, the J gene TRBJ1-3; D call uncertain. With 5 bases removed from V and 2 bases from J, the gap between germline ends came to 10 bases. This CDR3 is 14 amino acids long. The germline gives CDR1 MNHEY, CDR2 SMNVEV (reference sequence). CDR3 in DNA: TGTGCCAGCAGTGCCACCTGGGCTGGAAACACCATATATTTT. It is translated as CASSATWAGNTIYF.

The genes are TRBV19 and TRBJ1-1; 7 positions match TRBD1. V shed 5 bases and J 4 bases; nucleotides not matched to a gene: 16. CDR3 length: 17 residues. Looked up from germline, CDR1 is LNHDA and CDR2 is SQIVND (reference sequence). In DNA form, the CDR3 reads TGTGCCAGTAGTCCCAGGGGGGCGGGGGCGATACGCACTGAAGCTTTCTTT. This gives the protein CASSPRGAGAIRTEAFF.

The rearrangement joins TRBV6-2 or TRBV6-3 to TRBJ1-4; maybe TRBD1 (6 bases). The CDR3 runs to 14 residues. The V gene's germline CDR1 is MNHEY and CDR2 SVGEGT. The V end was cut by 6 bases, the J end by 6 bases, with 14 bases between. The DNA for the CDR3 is TGTGCCAGCAGATACAGGGTCTTGGATGAAAAACTGTTTTTT. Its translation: CASRYRVLDEKLFF.

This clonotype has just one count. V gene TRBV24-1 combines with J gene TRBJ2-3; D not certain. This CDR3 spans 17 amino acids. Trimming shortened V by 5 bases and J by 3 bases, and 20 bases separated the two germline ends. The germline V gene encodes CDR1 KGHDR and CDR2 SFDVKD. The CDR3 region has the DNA TGTGCCACCAGTGCGCGCTCCCGGCTGCGAGAGACAGATACGCAGTATTTT. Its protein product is CATSARSRLRETDTQYF.

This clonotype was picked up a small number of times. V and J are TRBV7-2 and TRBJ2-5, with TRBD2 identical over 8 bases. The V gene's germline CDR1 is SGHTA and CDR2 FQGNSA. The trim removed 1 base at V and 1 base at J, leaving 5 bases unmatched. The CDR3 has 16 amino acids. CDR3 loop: CASSLGVSGVQETQYF. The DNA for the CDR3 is TGTGCCAGCAGCTTAGGGGTTAGCGGGGTCCAAGAGACCCAGTACTTC.

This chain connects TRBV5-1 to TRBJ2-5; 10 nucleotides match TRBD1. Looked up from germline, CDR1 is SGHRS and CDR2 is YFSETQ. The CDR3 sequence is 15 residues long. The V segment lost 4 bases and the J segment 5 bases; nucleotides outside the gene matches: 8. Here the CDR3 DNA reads TGCGCCAGCAGCCCCCGGGACAGGGGCACGGAGACCCAGTACTTC. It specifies CASSPRDRGTETQYF. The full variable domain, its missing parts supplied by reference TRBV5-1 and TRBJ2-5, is KAGVTQTPRYLIKTRGQQVTLSCSPISGHRSVSWYQQTPGQGLQFLFEYFSETQRNKGNFPGRFSGRQFSNSRSEMNVSTLELGDSALYLCASSPRDRGTETQYFGPGTRLLVL.

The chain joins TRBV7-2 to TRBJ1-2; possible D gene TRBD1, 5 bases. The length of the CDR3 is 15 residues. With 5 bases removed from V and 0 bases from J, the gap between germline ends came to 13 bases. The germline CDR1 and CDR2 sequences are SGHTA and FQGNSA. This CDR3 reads CASSLRGLANYGYTF. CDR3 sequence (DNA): TGTGCCAGCAGCCTCCGGGGCCTAGCTAACTATGGCTACACCTTC.